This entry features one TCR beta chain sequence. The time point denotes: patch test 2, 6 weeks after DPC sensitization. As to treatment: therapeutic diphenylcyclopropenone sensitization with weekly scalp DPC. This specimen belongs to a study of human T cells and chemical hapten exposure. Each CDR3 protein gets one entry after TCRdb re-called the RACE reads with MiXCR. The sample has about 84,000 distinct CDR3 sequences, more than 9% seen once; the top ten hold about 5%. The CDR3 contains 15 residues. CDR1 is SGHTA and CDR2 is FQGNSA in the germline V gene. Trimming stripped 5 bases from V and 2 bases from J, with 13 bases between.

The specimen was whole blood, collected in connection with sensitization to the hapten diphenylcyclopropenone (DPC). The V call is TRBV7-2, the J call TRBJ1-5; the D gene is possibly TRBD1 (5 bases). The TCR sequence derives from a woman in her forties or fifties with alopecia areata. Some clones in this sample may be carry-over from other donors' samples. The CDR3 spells CASSPQQGGNQPQHF. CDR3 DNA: TGTGCCAGCAGCCCGCAACAAGGGGGCAATCAGCCCCAGCATTTT.